The T cell receptor beta chain under discussion was sequenced for a study of blood T cell repertoires in COVID-19. Study overall: Donors in the United States, Italy and Spain gave samples during acute or convalescent COVID-19. The cDNA or gDNA used as material had been derived from T cells, B-cell-depleted T cells, or PBMCs.

There are a few counts of this clone. V dropped 2 bases and J dropped 4 bases, with 8 bases sitting between them. This CDR3 is 13 amino acids long. Germline V gene lookup returns CDR1 SGHTA and CDR2 FQGNSA. In the original workflow: Cell counts per sample came from amplifying reference gene primers. Sequenced by immunoSEQ multiplex PCR; TCRdb stores in-frame clones only, minus some. V and J calls and clone size are copied from that table; D and trimming were computed from the DNA. The sample lists about 190,000 clones, approximately 81% occurring once. The receptor was derived from a woman older than 75 with active or convalescent COVID-19. The V call is TRBV7-2, the J call TRBJ1-1; D is undetermined. The source material was peripheral blood. The CDR3 spells CASSLWQATEAFF. CDR3 bases: TGTGCCAGCAGCTTATGGCAGGCCACTGAAGCTTTCTTT.